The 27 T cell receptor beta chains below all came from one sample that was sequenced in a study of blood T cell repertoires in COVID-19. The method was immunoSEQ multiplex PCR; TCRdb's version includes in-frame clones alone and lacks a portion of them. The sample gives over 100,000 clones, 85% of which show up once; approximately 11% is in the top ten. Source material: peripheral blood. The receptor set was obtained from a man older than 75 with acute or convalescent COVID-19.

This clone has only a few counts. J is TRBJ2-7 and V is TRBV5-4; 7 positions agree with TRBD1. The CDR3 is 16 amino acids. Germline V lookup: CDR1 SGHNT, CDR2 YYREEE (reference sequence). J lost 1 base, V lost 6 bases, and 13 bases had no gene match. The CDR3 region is CASTHWGSGGSYEQYF. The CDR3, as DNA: TGTGCCAGCACCCATTGGGGCTCAGGGGGATCCTACGAGCAGTACTTC.

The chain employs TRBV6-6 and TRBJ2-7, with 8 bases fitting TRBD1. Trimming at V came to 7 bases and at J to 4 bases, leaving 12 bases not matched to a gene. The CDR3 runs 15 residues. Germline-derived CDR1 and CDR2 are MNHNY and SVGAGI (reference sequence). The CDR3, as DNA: TGTGCCAGCACCGACCAGGGGGCGCCGCCTTACGAGCAGTACTTC. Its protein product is CASTDQGAPPYEQYF.

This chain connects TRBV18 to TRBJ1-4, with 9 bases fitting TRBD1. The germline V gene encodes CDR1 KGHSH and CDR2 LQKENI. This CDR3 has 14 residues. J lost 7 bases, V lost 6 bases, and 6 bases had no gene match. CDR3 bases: TGTGCCAGCTCGCCCCCGGGACAGGGTGAAAAACTGTTTTTT. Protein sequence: CASSPPGQGEKLFF.

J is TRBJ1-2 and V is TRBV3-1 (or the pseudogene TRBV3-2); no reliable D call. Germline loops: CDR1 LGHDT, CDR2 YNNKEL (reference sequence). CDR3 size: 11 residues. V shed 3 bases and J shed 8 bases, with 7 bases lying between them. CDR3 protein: CASSHSLGYTF. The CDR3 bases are TGTGCCAGCAGCCATTCCTTGGGCTACACCTTC.

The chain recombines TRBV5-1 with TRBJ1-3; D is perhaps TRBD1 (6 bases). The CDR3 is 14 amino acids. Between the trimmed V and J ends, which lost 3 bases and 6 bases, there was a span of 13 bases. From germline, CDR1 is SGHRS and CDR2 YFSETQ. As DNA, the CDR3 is TGCGCCAGCAGCTCCACAGGGAGGGAAAACACCATATATTTT. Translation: CASSSTGRENTIYF. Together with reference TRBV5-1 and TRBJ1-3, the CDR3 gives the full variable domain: KAGVTQTPRYLIKTRGQQVTLSCSPISGHRSVSWYQQTPGQGLQFLFEYFSETQRNKGNFPGRFSGRQFSNSRSEMNVSTLELGDSALYLCASSSTGRENTIYFGEGSWLTVV.

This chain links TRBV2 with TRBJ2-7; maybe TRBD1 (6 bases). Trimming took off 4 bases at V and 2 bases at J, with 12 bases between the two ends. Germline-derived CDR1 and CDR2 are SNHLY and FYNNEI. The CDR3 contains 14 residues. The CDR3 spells CASSVAGTTYEQYF. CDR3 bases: TGTGCCAGCAGTGTAGCAGGGACAACCTACGAGCAGTACTTC.

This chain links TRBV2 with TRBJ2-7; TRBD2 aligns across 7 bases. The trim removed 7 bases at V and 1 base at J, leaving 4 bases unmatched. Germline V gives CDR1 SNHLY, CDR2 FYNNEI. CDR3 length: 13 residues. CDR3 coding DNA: TGTGCCAGCAAGCGGGACCGATCCTACGAGCAGTACTTC. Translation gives CASKRDRSYEQYF.

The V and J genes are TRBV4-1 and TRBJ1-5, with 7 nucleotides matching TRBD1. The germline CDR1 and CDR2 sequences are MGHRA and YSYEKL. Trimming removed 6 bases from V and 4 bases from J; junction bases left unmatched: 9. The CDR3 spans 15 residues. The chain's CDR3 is CASSRQGVGNQPQHF. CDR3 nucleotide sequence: TGCGCCAGCAGTAGACAGGGAGTAGGAAATCAGCCCCAGCATTTT.

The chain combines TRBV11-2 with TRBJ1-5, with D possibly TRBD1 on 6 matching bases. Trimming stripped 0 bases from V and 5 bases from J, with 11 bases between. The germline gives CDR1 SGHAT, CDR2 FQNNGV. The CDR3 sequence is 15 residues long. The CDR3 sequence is CASSLDGRGHQPQHF. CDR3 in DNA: TGTGCCAGCAGCTTAGATGGCAGGGGTCATCAGCCCCAGCATTTT.

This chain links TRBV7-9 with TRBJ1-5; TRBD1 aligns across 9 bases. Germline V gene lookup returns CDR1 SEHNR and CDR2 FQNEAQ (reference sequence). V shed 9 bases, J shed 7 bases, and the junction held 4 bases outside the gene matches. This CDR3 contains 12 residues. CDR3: CASRQGEQPQHF. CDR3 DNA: TGTGCCAGTCGACAGGGGGAGCAGCCCCAGCATTTT.

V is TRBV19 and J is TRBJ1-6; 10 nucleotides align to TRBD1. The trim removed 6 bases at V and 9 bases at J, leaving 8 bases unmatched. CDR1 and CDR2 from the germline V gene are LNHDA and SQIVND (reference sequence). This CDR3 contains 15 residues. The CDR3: CASSLRQGASSPLHF. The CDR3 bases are TGTGCCAGTAGCCTTCGACAGGGGGCTAGTTCACCCCTCCACTTT.

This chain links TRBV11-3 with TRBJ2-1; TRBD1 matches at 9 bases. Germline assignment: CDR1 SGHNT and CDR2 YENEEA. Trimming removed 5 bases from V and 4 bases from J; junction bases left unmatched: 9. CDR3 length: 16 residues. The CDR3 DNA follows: TGTGCCAGCAGCAACCCCGGGACAGGGATTTACAATGAGCAGTTCTTC. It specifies CASSNPGTGIYNEQFF.

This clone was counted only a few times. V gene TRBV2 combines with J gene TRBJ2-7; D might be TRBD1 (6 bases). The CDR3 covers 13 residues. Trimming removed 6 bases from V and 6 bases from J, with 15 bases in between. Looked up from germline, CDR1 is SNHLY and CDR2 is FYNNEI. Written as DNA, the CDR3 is TGTGCCAGCAGGGGTACAGGGTTCAGCGAGCAGTACTTC. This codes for CASRGTGFSEQYF.

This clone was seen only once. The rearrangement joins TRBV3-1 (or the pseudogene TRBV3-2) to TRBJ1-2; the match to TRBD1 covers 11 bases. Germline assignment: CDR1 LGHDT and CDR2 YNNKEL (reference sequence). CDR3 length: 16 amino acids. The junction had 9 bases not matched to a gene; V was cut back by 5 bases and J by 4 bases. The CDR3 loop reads CASSSTSGTGGYGYTF. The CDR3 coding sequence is TGTGCCAGCAGCTCCACATCCGGGACAGGGGGCTATGGCTACACCTTC.

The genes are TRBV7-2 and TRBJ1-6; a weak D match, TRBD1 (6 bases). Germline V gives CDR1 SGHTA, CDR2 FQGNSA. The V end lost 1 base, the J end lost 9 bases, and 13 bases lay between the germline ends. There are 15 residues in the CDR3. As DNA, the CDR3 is TGTGCCAGCAGCTTAGACCGGCAGGGGAGTTCACCCCTCCACTTT. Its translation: CASSLDRQGSSPLHF.

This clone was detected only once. The CDR3 DNA reads TGTGCCAGCTCACCAGGGACTAGCGGGATAGTTACCTACGAGCAGTACTTC. It yields the protein CASSPGTSGIVTYEQYF. The rearrangement uses TRBV18 and TRBJ2-7; 13 bases match TRBD2. The CDR3 contains 17 residues. Germline assignment: CDR1 KGHSH and CDR2 LQKENI. The V segment lost 2 bases and the J segment 2 bases; nucleotides outside the gene matches: 6.

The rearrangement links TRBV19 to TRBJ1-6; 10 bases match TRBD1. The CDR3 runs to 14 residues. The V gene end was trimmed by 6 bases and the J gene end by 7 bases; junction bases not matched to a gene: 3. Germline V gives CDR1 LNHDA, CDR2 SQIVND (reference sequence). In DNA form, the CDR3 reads TGTGCCAGTAGAAGGGACAGGGGCAATTCACCCCTCCACTTT. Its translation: CASRRDRGNSPLHF.

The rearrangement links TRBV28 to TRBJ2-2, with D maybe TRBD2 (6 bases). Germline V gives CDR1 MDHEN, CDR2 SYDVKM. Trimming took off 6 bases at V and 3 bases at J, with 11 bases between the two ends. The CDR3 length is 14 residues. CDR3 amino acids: CASSPGLYTGELFF. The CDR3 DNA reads TGTGCCAGCAGCCCGGGACTGTACACCGGGGAGCTGTTTTTT.

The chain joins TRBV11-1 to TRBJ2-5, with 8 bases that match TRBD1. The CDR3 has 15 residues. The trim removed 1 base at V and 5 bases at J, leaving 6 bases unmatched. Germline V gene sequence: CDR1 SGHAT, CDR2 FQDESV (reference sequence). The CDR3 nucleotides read TGTGCCAGCAGCTTAGAACAGGGGGATGGGGAGACCCAGTACTTC. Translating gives CASSLEQGDGETQYF.

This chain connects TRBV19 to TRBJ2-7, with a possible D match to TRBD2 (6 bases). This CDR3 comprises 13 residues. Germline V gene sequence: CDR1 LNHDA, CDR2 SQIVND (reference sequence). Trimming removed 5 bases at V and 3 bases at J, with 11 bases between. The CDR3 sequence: CASSAGRNYEQYF. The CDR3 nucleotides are TGTGCCAGTAGTGCGGGGCGGAACTACGAGCAGTACTTC.

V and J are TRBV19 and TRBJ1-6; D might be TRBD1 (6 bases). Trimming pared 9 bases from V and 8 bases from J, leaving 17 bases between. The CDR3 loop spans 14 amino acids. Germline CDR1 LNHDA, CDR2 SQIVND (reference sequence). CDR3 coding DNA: TGTGCCAGCGGCGAACAGGGAAGGGATTCACCCCTCCACTTT. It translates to CASGEQGRDSPLHF.

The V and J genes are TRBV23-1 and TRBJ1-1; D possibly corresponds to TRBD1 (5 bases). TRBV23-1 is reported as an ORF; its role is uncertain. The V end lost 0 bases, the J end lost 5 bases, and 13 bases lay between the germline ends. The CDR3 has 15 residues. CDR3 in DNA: TGCGCCAGCAGTCAATCCCACAGGCGTCGGACTGAAGCTTTCTTT. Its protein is CASSQSHRRRTEAFF.

In DNA form, the CDR3 reads TGTGCCAGCAGCTTTGGAGCGGGGGACAATGAGCAGTTCTTC. It yields the protein CASSFGAGDNEQFF. The V call is TRBV12-1, the J call TRBJ2-1; the table assigns TRBD2, which was not confirmed against the DNA. TRBV12-1 is noted as a pseudogene. CDR3 size: 14 residues.

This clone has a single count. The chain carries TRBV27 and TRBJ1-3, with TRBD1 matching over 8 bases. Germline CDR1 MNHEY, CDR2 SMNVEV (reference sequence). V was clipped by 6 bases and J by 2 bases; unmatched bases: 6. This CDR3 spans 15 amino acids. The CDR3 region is CASSQRTGPGNTIYF. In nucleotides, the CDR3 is TGTGCCAGCAGCCAACGGACAGGGCCTGGAAACACCATATATTTT.

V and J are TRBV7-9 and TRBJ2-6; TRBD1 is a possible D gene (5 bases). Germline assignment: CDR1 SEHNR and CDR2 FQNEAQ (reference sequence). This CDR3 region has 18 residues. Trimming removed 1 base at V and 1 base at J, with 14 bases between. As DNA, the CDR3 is TGTGCCAGCAGCTTAGAGGCAGGGTTGGTTTCTGGGGCCAACGTCCTGACTTTC. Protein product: CASSLEAGLVSGANVLTF.

The CDR3 nucleotides read TGCGCCAGCAGCTTGGAGGGAGTCAATGAGCAGTTCTTC. Translating it yields CASSLEGVNEQFF. V usage is TRBV5-1 and J usage is TRBJ2-1, with D perhaps TRBD2 (5 bases). Germline V gene data show CDR1 as SGHRS and CDR2 as YFSETQ. Trimming left V 0 bases short and J 6 bases short, with 7 bases between. The CDR3 consists of 13 residues.

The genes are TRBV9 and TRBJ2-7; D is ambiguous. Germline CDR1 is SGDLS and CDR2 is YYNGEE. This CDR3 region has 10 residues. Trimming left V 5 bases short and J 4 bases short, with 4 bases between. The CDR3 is CASRSYEQYF. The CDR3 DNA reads TGTGCCAGCAGGAGTTACGAGCAGTACTTC. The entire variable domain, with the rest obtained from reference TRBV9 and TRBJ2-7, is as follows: DSGVTQTPKHLITATGQRVTLRCSPRSGDLSVYWYQQSLDQGLQFLIQYYNGEERAKGNILERFSAQQFPDLHSELNLSSLELGDSALYFCASRSYEQYFGPGTRLTVT.